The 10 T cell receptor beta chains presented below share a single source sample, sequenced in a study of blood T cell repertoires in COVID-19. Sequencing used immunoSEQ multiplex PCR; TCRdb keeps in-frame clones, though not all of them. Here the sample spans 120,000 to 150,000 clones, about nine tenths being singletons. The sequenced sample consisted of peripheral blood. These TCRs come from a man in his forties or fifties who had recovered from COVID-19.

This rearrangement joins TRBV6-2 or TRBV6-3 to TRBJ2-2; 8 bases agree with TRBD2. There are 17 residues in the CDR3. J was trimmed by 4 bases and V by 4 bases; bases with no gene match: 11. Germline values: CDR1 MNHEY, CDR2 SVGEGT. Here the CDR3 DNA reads TGTGCCAGCAGTTCGAGACTAGGGACTAGGGGCACCGGGGAGCTGTTTTTT. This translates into CASSSRLGTRGTGELFF.

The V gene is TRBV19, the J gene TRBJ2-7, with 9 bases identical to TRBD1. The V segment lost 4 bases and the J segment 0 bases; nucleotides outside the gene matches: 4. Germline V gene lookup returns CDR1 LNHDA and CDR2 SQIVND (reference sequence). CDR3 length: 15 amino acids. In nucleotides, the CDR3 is TGTGCCAGTAGTAGACGGGACAGGGACTCCTACGAGCAGTACTTC. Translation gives CASSRRDRDSYEQYF.

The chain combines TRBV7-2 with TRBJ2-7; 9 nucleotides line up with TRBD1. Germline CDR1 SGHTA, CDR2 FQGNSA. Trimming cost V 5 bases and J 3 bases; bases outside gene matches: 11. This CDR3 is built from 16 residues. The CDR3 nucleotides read TGTGCCAGCAGCCTCCGAACAGGGGGCAGAGGCTACGAGCAGTACTTC. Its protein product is CASSLRTGGRGYEQYF.

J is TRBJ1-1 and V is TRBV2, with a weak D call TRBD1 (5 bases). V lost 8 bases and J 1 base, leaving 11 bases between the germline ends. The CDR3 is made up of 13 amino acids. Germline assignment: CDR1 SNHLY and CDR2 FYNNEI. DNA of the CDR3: TGTGCCAGCTATAGACAGAAGAACACTGAAGCTTTCTTT. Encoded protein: CASYRQKNTEAFF.

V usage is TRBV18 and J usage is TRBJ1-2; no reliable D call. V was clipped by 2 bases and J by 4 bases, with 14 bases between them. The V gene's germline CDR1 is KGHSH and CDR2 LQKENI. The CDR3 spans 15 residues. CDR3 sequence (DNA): TGTGCCAGCTCACCAGATTCCCAATCAGGCTATGGCTACACCTTC. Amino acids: CASSPDSQSGYGYTF.

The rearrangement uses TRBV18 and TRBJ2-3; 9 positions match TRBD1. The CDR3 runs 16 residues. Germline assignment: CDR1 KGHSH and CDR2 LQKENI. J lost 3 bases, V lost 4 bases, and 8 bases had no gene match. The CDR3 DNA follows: TGTGCCAGCTCACAGGACAGGGGTCAGAGAACAGATACGCAGTATTTT. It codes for CASSQDRGQRTDTQYF.

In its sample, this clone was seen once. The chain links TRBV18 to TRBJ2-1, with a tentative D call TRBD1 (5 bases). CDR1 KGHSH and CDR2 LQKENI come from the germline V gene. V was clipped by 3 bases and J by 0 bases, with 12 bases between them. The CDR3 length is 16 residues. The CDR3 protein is CASSPRQLSSYNEQFF. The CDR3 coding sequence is TGTGCCAGCTCACCTCGACAGCTTAGCTCCTACAATGAGCAGTTCTTC.

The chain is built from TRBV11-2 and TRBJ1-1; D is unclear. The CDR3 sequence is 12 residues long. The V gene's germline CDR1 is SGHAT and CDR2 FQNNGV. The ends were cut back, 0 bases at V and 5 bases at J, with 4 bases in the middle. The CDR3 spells CASSLDQTEAFF. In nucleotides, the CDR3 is TGTGCCAGCAGCTTAGATCAAACTGAAGCTTTCTTT.

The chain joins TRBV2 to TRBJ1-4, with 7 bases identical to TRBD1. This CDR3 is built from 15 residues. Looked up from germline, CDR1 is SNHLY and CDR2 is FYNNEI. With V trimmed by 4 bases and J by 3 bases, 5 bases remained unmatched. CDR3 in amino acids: CASSAEGAANEKLFF. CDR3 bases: TGTGCCAGCAGTGCTGAGGGGGCAGCTAATGAAAAACTGTTTTTT. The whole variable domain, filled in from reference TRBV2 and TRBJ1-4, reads EPEVTQTPSHQVTQMGQEVILRCVPISNHLYFYWYRQILGQKVEFLVSFYNNEISEKSEIFDDQFSVERPDGSNFTLKIRSTKLEDSAMYFCASSAEGAANEKLFFGSGTQLSVL.

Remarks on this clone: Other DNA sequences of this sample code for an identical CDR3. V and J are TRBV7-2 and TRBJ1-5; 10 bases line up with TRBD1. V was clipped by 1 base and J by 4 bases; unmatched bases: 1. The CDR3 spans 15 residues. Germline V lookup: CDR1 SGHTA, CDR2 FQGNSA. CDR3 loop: CASSLGTGGNQPQHF. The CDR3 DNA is TGTGCCAGCAGCTTAGGGACAGGGGGAAATCAGCCCCAGCATTTT.